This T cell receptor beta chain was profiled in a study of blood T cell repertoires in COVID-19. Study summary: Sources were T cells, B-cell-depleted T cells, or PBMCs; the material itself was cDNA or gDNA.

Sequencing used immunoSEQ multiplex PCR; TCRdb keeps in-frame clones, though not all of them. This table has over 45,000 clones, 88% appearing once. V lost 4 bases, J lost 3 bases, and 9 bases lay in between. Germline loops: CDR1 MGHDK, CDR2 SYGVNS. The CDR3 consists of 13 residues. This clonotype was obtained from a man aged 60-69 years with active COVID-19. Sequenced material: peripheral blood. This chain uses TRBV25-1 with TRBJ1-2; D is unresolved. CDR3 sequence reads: CASSGGRYYGYTF. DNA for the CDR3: TGTGCCAGCAGTGGAGGTAGATACTATGGCTACACCTTC.